The entry that follows covers one T cell receptor beta chain sequence. V lost 4 bases and J 4 bases, leaving 17 bases between the germline ends. The CDR3 loop spans 16 amino acids. Germline CDR1 reads LNHNV; CDR2 reads YYDKDF (reference sequence). The assay was immunoSEQ multiplex PCR, and TCRdb's table has in-frame clones only and misses some. The sample has more than 2 million clones, roughly 94% seen once. These data belong to a study of shared clonotypes between healthy human individuals. Naivety among CD8 cells was defined by CD45RO negativity and positive CCR7 selection, thereby excluding terminally differentiated effector memory CD45RA+ cells.

The J gene is TRBJ2-1, the V gene TRBV15; maybe TRBD2 (5 bases). This sequence was found in a man between 18 and 35 years old in good health. The sequenced material came from naive CD8+ T cells sorted from blood. The CDR3 sequence is CATSTRTPRQYNEQFF. The CDR3 DNA reads as TGTGCCACCAGCACGAGGACTCCCCGGCAGTACAATGAGCAGTTCTTC.